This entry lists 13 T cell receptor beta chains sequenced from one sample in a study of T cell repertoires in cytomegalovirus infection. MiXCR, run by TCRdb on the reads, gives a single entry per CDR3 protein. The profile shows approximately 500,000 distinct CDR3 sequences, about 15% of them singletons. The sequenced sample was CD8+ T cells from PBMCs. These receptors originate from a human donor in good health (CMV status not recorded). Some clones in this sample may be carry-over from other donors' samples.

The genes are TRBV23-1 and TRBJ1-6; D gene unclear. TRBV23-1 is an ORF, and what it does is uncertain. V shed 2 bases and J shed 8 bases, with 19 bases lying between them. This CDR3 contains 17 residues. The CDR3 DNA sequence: TGCGCCAGCAGTCAAACGCGGGGTCAGTACCGTGATTCACCCCTCCACTTT. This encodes CASSQTRGQYRDSPLHF.

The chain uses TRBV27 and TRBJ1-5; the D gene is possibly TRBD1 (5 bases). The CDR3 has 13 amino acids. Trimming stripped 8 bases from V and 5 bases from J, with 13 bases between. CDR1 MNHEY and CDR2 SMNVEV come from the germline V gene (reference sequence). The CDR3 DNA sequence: TGTGCCAGCCGGGCAGGGAACCATCAGCCCCAGCATTTT. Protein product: CASRAGNHQPQHF.

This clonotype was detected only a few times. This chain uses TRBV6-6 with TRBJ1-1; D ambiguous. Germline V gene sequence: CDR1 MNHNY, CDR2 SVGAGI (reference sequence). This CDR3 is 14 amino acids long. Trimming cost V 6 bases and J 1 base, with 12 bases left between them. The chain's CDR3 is CASRTDDGNTEAFF. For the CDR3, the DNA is TGTGCCAGCAGGACTGACGACGGGAACACTGAAGCTTTCTTT.

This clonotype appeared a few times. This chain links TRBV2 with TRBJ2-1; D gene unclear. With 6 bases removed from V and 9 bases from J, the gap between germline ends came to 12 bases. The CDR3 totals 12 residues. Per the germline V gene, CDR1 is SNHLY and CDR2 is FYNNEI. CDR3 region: CASSPTTAEQFF. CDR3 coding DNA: TGTGCCAGCAGCCCCACTACGGCTGAGCAGTTCTTC.

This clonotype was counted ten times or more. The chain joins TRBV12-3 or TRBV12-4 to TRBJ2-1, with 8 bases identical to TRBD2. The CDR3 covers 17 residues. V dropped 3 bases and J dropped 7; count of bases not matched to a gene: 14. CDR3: CASSFTRLAGIENEQFF. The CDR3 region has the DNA TGTGCCAGCAGTTTTACGCGTCTAGCGGGTATCGAAAATGAGCAGTTCTTC.

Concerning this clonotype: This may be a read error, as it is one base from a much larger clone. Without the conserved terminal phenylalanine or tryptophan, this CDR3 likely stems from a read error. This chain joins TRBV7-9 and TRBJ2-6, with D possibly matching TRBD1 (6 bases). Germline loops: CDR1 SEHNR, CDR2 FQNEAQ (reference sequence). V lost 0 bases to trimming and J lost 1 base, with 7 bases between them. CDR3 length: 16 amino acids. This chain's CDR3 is CASSLAGASGANVLTL. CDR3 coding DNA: TGTGCCAGCAGCTTAGCGGGGGCGTCTGGGGCCAACGTCCTGACTTTA.

This CDR3 is CSARDALAGWMENNEQFF. CDR3 bases: TGCAGTGCTAGAGATGCCCTAGCGGGATGGATGGAAAACAATGAGCAGTTCTTC. The genes are TRBV20-1 and TRBJ2-1; TRBD2 matches 9 bases. Germline-derived CDR1 and CDR2 are DFQATT and SNEGSKA (reference sequence). V was clipped by 0 bases and J by 5 bases; unmatched bases: 14. This CDR3 is built from 18 residues.

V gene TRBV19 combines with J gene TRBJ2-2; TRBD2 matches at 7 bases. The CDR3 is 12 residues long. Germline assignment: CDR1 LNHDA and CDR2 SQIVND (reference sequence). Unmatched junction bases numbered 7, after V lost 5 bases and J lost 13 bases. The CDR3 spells CASSPGREGLFF. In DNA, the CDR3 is TGTGCCAGTAGTCCGGGGAGGGAGGGGCTGTTTTTT.

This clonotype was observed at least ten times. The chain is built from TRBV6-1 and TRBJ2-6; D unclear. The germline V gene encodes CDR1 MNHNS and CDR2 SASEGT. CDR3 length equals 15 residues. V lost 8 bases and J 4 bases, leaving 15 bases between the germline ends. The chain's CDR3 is CASPNESAGANVLTF. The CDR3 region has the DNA TGTGCCAGCCCCAATGAGAGCGCCGGGGCCAACGTCCTGACTTTC.

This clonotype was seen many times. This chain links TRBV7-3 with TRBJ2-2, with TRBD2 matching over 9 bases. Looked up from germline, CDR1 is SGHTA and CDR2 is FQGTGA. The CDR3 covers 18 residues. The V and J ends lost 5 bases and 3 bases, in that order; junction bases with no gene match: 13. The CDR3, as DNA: TGTGCCAGCAGCCCTACTGGCGGGAGGGCCCTTGACACCGGGGAGCTGTTTTTT. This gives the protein CASSPTGGRALDTGELFF. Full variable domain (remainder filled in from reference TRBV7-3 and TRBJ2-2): GAGVSQTPSNKVTEKGKYVELRCDPISGHTALYWYRQSLGQGPEFLIYFQGTGAADDSGLPNDRFFAVRPEGSVSTLKIQRTERGDSAVYLCASSPTGGRALDTGELFFGEGSRLTVL.

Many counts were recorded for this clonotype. The CDR3 DNA reads TGTGCCAGCAGCTTAAGCCTCCGGACCACGGGGAGTGAGCAGTTCTTC. It translates to CASSLSLRTTGSEQFF. V gene TRBV7-9 combines with J gene TRBJ2-1, with TRBD2 as a possible D gene (5 bases). Trimming stripped 2 bases from V and 9 bases from J, with 20 bases between. CDR3 size: 16 residues. Germline V gene data show CDR1 as SEHNR and CDR2 as FQNEAQ (reference sequence).

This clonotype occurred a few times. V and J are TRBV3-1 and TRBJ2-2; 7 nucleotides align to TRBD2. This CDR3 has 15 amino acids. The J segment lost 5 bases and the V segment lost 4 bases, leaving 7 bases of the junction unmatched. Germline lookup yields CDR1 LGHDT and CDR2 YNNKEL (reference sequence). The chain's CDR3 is CASSPLRERTGELFF. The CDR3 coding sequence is TGTGCCAGCAGCCCCCTGCGGGAGAGGACCGGGGAGCTGTTTTTT.

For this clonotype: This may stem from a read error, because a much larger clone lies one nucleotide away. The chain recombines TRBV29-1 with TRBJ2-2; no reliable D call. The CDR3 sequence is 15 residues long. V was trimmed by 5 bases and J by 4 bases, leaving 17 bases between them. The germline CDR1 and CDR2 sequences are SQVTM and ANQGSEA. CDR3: CSVPLTRSSTGELFF. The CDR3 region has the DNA TGCAGCGTTCCCTTAACCAGGAGTTCCACCGGGGAGCTGTTTTTT.